The TCR beta chain described here comes from a study of blood T cell repertoires in COVID-19. As for the study in general: The United States, Italy and Spain provided the acute and convalescent COVID-19 samples. PBMCs, B-cell-depleted T cells, or T cells were the source of the cDNA or gDNA that made up the material.

How the authors handled the data: Amplification of reference gene primers was used by the study to estimate nucleated cell counts. Data came from immunoSEQ multiplex PCR; TCRdb stores just in-frame clones and leaves some out. V and J calls and clone size are those listed in that table; D and trimming were worked out from the DNA. This sample has a few hundred thousand clones, with about 87% found just once. This TCR came from a man between 60 and 75 years old who had recovered from COVID-19. Sequences were obtained from peripheral blood.

CDR3 in DNA: TGTGCCAGCAGTGCGCGTAGCACAGATACGCAGTATTTT. This encodes CASSARSTDTQYF. The J gene is TRBJ2-3, the V gene TRBV2; D gene uncertain. Per germline, CDR1 SNHLY and CDR2 FYNNEI. The CDR3 sequence is 13 residues long. V lost 4 bases and J 0 bases, leaving 5 bases between the germline ends.